A single sample is the source of the 18 T cell receptor beta chains below, sequenced in a study of blood T cell repertoires in COVID-19. Assay: immunoSEQ multiplex PCR; the TCRdb copy retains only in-frame clones and omits some. The sample has roughly 200,000 clones; about three quarters are singletons. The sequenced sample was peripheral blood. These receptors all come from a woman of 80 years or more with COVID-19, enrolled during active disease.

The chain uses TRBV4-3 and TRBJ1-5, with D perhaps matching TRBD1 (5 bases). V lost 3 bases to trimming and J lost 2 bases, with 14 bases between them. Germline V gives CDR1 LGHNA, CDR2 YSLEER. This CDR3 is 16 amino acids long. The DNA for the CDR3 is TGCGCCAGCAGCCATCCCGGGGGGGACGGCAATCAGCCCCAGCATTTT. It codes for CASSHPGGDGNQPQHF.

The CDR3 coding sequence is TGTGCCAGCAGTGAGGACTTCCTATTGCAGTACTTC. Translated: CASSEDFLLQYF. The rearrangement joins TRBV2 to TRBJ2-5, with D perhaps matching TRBD2 (5 bases). Germline V CDR1 and CDR2: SNHLY, FYNNEI. The CDR3 runs to 12 residues. V was shortened by 3 bases and J by 11 bases, with 13 bases between the two germline ends.

This chain's CDR3 is CASSHGTVYGYTF. CDR3 DNA sequence: TGTGCCAGCAGCCACGGGACAGTTTATGGCTACACCTTC. The rearrangement joins TRBV14 to TRBJ1-2, with 7 bases identical to TRBD1. V trimming: 3 bases; J trimming: 5 bases; junction bases outside the gene matches: 3. Germline CDR1 SGHDN, CDR2 FVKESK. This CDR3 has 13 residues.

The chain has TRBV10-2 and TRBJ2-7; TRBD2 matches at 11 bases. The CDR3 is 17 residues long. J lost 2 bases, V lost 4 bases, and 10 bases had no gene match. Germline values: CDR1 WSHSY, CDR2 SAAADI. CDR3 nucleotides: TGCGCCAGCAGTGGGGTTAGCGGGAGGGCCCTCGCCTACGAGCAGTACTTC. Translating it yields CASSGVSGRALAYEQYF.

The chain is built from TRBV5-1 and TRBJ2-1, with 8 bases lining up with TRBD2. The germline V gene has CDR1 SGHRS and CDR2 YFSETQ. V lost 4 bases to trimming and J lost 2 bases; unmatched junction nucleotides: 2. There are 14 residues in the CDR3. The CDR3 sequence is CASSVAGPYNEQFF. For the CDR3, the DNA is TGCGCCAGCAGCGTAGCGGGACCCTACAATGAGCAGTTCTTC.

The V call is TRBV28, the J call TRBJ2-1; the D gene is possibly TRBD2 (6 bases). The CDR3 is 15 amino acids. The germline CDR1 and CDR2 sequences are MDHEN and SYDVKM. Trimming stripped 3 bases from V and 4 bases from J, with 13 bases between. CDR3 coding DNA: TGTGCCAGCAGTTTTGGGGGGAGTGGGTACAATGAGCAGTTCTTC. Protein sequence: CASSFGGSGYNEQFF.

The chain uses TRBV19 and TRBJ1-2; the match to TRBD1 covers 11 bases. The junction had 8 bases not matched to a gene; V was cut back by 4 bases and J by 4 bases. Germline V CDR1 and CDR2: LNHDA, SQIVND (reference sequence). There are 16 residues in the CDR3. CDR3 in DNA: TGTGCCAGTAGTACTGCGAGGACAGGGGGCGTCTATGGCTACACCTTC. Translating gives CASSTARTGGVYGYTF. Variable domain in full (rest from reference TRBV19 and TRBJ1-2): DGGITQSPKYLFRKEGQNVTLSCEQNLNHDAMYWYRQDPGQGLRLIYYSQIVNDFQKGDIAEGYSVSREKKESFPLTVTSAQKNPTAFYLCASSTARTGGVYGYTFGSGTRLTVV.

The rearrangement uses TRBV27 and TRBJ2-1; 7 bases line up with TRBD1. The V gene end was trimmed by 5 bases and the J gene end by 10 bases; junction bases not matched to a gene: 8. Germline lookup yields CDR1 MNHEY and CDR2 SMNVEV (reference sequence). This CDR3 spans 13 amino acids. CDR3 in amino acids: CASSINRGREQFF. Written as DNA, the CDR3 is TGTGCCAGCAGTATCAACAGGGGACGGGAGCAGTTCTTC.

CDR3 residues: CASSPDRDNSPLHF. CDR3 bases: TGTGCCAGCAGCCCCGACAGGGACAATTCACCCCTCCACTTT. The rearrangement links TRBV13 to TRBJ1-6; TRBD1 matches 7 bases. CDR1 and CDR2 (germline): PRHDT, FYEKMQ (reference sequence). This CDR3 has 14 amino acids. Germline trimming cut 5 bases from V and 7 bases from J; bases unmatched to any gene: 5.

The genes are TRBV5-8 and TRBJ2-1, with 8 bases fitting TRBD2. CDR1 SGHTS and CDR2 YDEGEE come from the germline V gene. After removal of 0 bases from V and 3 bases from J, the junction contained 2 bases not matched to a gene. The CDR3 has 15 amino acids. CDR3 bases: TGTGCCAGCAGCTTGGTTACTAGCGGCTACAATGAGCAGTTCTTC. Its protein product is CASSLVTSGYNEQFF.

V is TRBV11-2 and J is TRBJ2-7, with a weak D call TRBD1 (5 bases). Trimming took off 5 bases at V and 4 bases at J, with 21 bases between the two ends. Per the germline V gene, CDR1 is SGHAT and CDR2 is FQNNGV. The CDR3 has 16 residues. Here the CDR3 DNA reads TGTGCCAGCAGCCCACAGACCGGGTCCCAGGGATACGAGCAGTACTTC. As protein: CASSPQTGSQGYEQYF.

V gene TRBV2 combines with J gene TRBJ2-1; 12 bases agree with TRBD1. Losses at the gene ends were 8 bases for V and 10 bases for J; bases not matched to a gene: 0. The CDR3 has 11 residues. Germline V gene sequence: CDR1 SNHLY, CDR2 FYNNEI. This CDR3 reads CASGTGGEQFF. The DNA of the CDR3 is TGTGCCAGCGGGACAGGGGGCGAGCAGTTCTTC.

The chain recombines TRBV29-1 with TRBJ1-3; D uncertain. V lost 3 bases and J lost 0, with 6 bases in between. The CDR3 loop spans 13 amino acids. CDR1 and CDR2 from the germline V gene are SQVTM and ANQGSEA. CDR3 sequence: CSVEENSGNTIYF. The CDR3, as DNA: TGCAGCGTTGAGGAGAACTCTGGAAACACCATATATTTT.

The chain uses TRBV3-1 (or the pseudogene TRBV3-2) and TRBJ1-4; the D gene is possibly TRBD1 (6 bases). V was trimmed by 4 bases and J by 5 bases, leaving 11 bases between them. Germline loops: CDR1 LGHDT, CDR2 YNNKEL (reference sequence). This CDR3 has 14 residues. In DNA, the CDR3 is TGTGCCAGCAGCCGAAGGACAGTAAATGAAAAACTGTTTTTT. Translating it yields CASSRRTVNEKLFF.

This sequence joins TRBV9 and TRBJ1-3, with D maybe TRBD1 (5 bases). CDR1 is SGDLS and CDR2 is YYNGEE in the germline V gene. This CDR3 region has 16 residues. The ends were cut back, 0 bases at V and 1 base at J, with 11 bases in the middle. CDR3 region: CASSVDGGVSGNTIYF. The CDR3, as DNA: TGTGCCAGCAGCGTAGATGGGGGGGTATCTGGAAACACCATATATTTT. Full variable domain (rest looked up from reference TRBV9 and TRBJ1-3): DSGVTQTPKHLITATGQRVTLRCSPRSGDLSVYWYQQSLDQGLQFLIQYYNGEERAKGNILERFSAQQFPDLHSELNLSSLELGDSALYFCASSVDGGVSGNTIYFGEGSWLTVV.

The V and J genes are TRBV9 and TRBJ1-2; 7 positions agree with TRBD1. CDR1 is SGDLS and CDR2 is YYNGEE in the germline V gene. This CDR3 has 14 residues. Trimming cost V 6 bases and J 2 bases; bases outside gene matches: 7. CDR3 nucleotides: TGTGCCAGCACGACCTGGGGACAGAACTATGGCTACACCTTC. Translating gives CASTTWGQNYGYTF.

CDR3 sequence (DNA): TGTGCCAGCAGCCTCGCTAGCGGGAGGGCCTACGAGCAGTACTTC. This gives the protein CASSLASGRAYEQYF. The rearrangement joins TRBV5-5 to TRBJ2-7; 12 bases are a match to TRBD2. Looked up from germline, CDR1 is SGHKS and CDR2 is YYEKEE (reference sequence). The CDR3 is made up of 15 amino acids. The trim removed 4 bases at V and 2 bases at J, leaving 4 bases unmatched.

In its sample, this clone was seen a few times. The chain employs TRBV6-8 and TRBJ2-5; TRBD1 agrees at 7 bases. The CDR3 covers 16 residues. V shed 4 bases, J shed 1 base, and the junction held 9 bases outside the gene matches. The germline gives CDR1 MNHGY, CDR2 SAAAGT. The CDR3 here is CASSFLRGGLQETQYF. DNA for the CDR3: TGTGCCAGCAGTTTCCTTAGAGGGGGCCTCCAAGAGACCCAGTACTTC.